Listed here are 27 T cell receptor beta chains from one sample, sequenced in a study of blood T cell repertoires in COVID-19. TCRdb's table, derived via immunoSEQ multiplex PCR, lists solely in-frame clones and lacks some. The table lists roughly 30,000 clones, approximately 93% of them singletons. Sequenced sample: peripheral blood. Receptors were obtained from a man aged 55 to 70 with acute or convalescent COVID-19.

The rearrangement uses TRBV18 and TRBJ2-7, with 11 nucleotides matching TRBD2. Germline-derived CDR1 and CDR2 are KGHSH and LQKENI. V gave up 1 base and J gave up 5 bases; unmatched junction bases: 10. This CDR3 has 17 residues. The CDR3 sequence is CASSPRILAGGSHEQYF. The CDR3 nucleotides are TGTGCCAGCTCACCACGTATTCTAGCGGGGGGAAGCCACGAGCAGTACTTC.

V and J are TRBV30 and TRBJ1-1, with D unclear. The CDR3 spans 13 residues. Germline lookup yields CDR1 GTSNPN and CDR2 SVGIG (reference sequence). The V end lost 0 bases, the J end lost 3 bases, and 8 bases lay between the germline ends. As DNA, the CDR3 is TGTGCCTGGAGTGTGGAGGGAGACACTGAAGCTTTCTTT. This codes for CAWSVEGDTEAFF.

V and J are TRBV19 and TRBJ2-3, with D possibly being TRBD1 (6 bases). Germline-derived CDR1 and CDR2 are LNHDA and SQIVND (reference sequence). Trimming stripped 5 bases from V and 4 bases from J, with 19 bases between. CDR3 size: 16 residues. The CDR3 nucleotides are TGTGCCAGTAGTGGGGCCCAGGGGAGAGTTTCAGATACGCAGTATTTT. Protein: CASSGAQGRVSDTQYF. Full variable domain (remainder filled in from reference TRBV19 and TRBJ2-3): DGGITQSPKYLFRKEGQNVTLSCEQNLNHDAMYWYRQDPGQGLRLIYYSQIVNDFQKGDIAEGYSVSREKKESFPLTVTSAQKNPTAFYLCASSGAQGRVSDTQYFGPGTRLTVL.

The chain's CDR3 is CASSLEGTMLEAFF. The CDR3 coding sequence is TGTGCCAGCAGCTTAGAAGGGACTATGCTTGAAGCTTTCTTT. The rearrangement joins TRBV11-3 to TRBJ1-1; the D gene is possibly TRBD1 (5 bases). V lost 0 bases, J lost 7 bases, and 12 bases lay in between. Germline V gives CDR1 SGHNT, CDR2 YENEEA. This CDR3 contains 14 residues.

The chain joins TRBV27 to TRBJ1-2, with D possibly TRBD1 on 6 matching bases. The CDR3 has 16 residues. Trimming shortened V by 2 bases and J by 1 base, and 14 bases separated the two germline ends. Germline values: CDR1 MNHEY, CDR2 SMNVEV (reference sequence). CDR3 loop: CASSLRLDRFNYGYTF. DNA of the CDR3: TGTGCCAGCAGTTTACGCCTAGACAGGTTTAACTATGGCTACACCTTC.

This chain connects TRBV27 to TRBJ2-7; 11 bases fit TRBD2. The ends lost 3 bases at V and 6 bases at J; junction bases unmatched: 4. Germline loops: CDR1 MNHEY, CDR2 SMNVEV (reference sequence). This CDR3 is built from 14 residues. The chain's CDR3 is CASSLLAGGREQYF. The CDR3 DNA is TGTGCCAGCAGTTTGCTAGCGGGAGGCCGCGAGCAGTACTTC.

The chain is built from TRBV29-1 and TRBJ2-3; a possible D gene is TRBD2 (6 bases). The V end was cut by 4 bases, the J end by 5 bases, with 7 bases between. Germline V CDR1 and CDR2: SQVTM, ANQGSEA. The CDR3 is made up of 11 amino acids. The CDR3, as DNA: TGCAGCGTTGGGAGGGAAGATACGCAGTATTTT. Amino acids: CSVGREDTQYF.

DNA for the CDR3: TGTGCCAGCAGCTTGCAGGGGATGGGGGGAAACACCATATATTTT. Protein product: CASSLQGMGGNTIYF. The chain recombines TRBV7-9 with TRBJ1-3, with TRBD1 as a possible D gene (6 bases). Germline assignment: CDR1 SEHNR and CDR2 FQNEAQ (reference sequence). The ends were cut back, 3 bases at V and 4 bases at J, with 13 bases in the middle. This CDR3 is built from 15 residues. Supplemented by reference TRBV7-9 and TRBJ1-3, the full variable domain reads DTGVSQNPRHKITKRGQNVTFRCDPISEHNRLYWYRQTLGQGPEFLTYFQNEAQLEKSRLLSDRFSAERPKGSFSTLEIQRTEQGDSAMYLCASSLQGMGGNTIYFGEGSWLTVV.

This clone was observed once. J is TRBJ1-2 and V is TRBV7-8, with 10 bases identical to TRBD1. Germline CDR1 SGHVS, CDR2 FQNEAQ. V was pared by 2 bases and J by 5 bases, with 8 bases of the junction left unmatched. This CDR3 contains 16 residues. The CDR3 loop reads CASSLQGRDRGYGYTF. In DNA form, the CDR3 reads TGTGCCAGCAGCTTACAAGGCCGGGACAGGGGTTATGGCTACACCTTC.

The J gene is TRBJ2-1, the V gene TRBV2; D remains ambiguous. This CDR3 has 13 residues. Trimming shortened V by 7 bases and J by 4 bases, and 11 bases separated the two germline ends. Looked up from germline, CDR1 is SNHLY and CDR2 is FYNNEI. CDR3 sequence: CASKQIRYNEQFF. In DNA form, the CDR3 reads TGTGCCAGCAAACAGATCCGGTACAATGAGCAGTTCTTC. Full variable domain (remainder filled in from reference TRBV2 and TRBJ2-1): EPEVTQTPSHQVTQMGQEVILRCVPISNHLYFYWYRQILGQKVEFLVSFYNNEISEKSEIFDDQFSVERPDGSNFTLKIRSTKLEDSAMYFCASKQIRYNEQFFGPGTRLTVL.

The CDR3 loop reads CASSYSSIHTQYF. The CDR3 bases are TGTGCCAGCAGTTACTCGAGTATCCATACGCAGTATTTT. The rearrangement uses TRBV6-5 and TRBJ2-3; no clear D gene. This CDR3 has 13 residues. Trimming took 0 bases from V and 7 from J, leaving 8 bases between them. Germline lookup yields CDR1 MNHEY and CDR2 SVGAGI.

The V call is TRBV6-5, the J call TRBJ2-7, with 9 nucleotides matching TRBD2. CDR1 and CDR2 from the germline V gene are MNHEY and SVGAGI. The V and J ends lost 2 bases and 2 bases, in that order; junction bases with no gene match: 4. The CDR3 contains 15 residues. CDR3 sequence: CASSYGGRAAYEQYF. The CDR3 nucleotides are TGTGCCAGCAGTTACGGCGGGAGGGCCGCCTACGAGCAGTACTTC.

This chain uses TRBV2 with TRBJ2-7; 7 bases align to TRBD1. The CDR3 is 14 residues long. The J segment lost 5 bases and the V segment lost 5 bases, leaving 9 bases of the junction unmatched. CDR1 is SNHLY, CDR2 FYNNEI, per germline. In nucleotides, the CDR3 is TGTGCCAGCAGTTTCAACAGGGGTTCGGACGAGCAGTACGTC. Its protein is CASSFNRGSDEQYV.

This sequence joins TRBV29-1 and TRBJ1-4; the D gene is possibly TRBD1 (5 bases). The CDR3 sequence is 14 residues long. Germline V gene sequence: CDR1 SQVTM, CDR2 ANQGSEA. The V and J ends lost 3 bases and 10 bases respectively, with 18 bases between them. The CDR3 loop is CSVDSGHGRAKLFF. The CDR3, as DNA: TGCAGCGTTGATAGTGGACATGGGAGGGCAAAACTGTTTTTT.

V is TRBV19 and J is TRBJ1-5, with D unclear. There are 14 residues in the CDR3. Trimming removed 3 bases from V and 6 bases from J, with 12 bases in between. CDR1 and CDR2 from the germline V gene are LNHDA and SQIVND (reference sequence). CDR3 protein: CASSIWQVGQPQHF. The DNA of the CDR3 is TGTGCCAGTAGTATTTGGCAGGTGGGTCAGCCCCAGCATTTT.

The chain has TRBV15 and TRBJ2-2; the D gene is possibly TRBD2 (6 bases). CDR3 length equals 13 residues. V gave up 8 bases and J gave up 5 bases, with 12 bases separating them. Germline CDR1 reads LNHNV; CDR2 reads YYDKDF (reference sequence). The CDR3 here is CATGVEGTGELFF. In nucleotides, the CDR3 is TGTGCCACCGGGGTGGAGGGGACCGGGGAGCTGTTTTTT. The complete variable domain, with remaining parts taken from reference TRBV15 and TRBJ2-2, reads DAMVIQNPRYQVTQFGKPVTLSCSQTLNHNVMYWYQQKSSQAPKLLFHYYDKDFNNEADTPDNFQSRRPNTSFCFLDIRSPGLGDTAMYLCATGVEGTGELFFGEGSRLTVL.

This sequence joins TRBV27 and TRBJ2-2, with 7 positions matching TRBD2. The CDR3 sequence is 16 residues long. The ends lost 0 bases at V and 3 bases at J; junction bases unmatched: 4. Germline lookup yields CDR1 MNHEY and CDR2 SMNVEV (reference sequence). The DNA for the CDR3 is TGTGCCAGCAGTTTATCATGGGGGGGGTACACCGGGGAGCTGTTTTTT. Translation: CASSLSWGGYTGELFF.

Written as DNA, the CDR3 is TGTGCCAGCAGCTTAGCGTCGGGCTATGGCTACACCTTC. Its translation is CASSLASGYGYTF. J is TRBJ1-2 and V is TRBV7-9; D uncertain. The V and J ends lost 0 bases and 4 bases respectively, with 6 bases between them. This CDR3 has 13 residues. Germline loops: CDR1 SEHNR, CDR2 FQNEAQ (reference sequence).

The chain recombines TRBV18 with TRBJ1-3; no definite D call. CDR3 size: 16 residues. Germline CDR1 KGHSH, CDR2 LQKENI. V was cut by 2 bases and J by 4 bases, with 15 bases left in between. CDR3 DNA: TGTGCCAGCTCACCAAGCCCGGTCCGGAGCGGAAACACCATATATTTT. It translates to CASSPSPVRSGNTIYF.

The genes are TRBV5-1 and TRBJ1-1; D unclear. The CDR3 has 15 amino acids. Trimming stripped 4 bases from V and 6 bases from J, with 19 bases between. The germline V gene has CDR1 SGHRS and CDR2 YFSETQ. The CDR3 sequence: CASSAHRGKGAEAFF. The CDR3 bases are TGCGCCAGCAGCGCGCATAGAGGGAAAGGCGCTGAAGCTTTCTTT.

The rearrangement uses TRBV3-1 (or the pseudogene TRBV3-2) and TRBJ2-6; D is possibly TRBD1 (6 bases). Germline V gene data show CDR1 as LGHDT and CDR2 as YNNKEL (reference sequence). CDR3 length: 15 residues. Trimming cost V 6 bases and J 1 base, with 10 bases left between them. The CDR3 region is CASSRRGSGANVLTF. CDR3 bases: TGTGCCAGCAGTCGCAGGGGTTCTGGGGCCAACGTCCTGACTTTC.

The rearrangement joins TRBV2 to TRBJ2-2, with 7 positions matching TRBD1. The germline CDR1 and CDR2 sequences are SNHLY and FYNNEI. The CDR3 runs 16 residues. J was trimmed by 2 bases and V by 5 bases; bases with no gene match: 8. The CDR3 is CASSMTGTENTGELFF. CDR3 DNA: TGTGCCAGCAGTATGACCGGGACAGAAAACACCGGGGAGCTGTTTTTT.

CDR3 amino acids: CASSVLNTEAFF. The CDR3 region has the DNA TGTGCCAGCAGCGTATTGAACACTGAAGCTTTCTTT. The chain combines TRBV4-2 with TRBJ1-1; D is undetermined. This CDR3 is built from 12 residues. V gave up 5 bases and J gave up 0 bases, with 4 bases separating them. Germline CDR1 LGHNA, CDR2 YNFKEQ.

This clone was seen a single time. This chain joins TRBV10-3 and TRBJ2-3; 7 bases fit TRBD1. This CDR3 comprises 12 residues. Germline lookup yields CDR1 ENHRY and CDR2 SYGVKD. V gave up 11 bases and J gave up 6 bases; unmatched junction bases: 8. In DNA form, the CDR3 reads TGTGCCGTAGGGGGCGCGGCTGATACGCAGTATTTT. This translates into CAVGGAADTQYF.

In nucleotides, the CDR3 is TGTGCCAGCAGTGAATGGGGGGGAACACCGTACGAGCAGTACTTC. Protein product: CASSEWGGTPYEQYF. This rearrangement joins TRBV6-1 to TRBJ2-7; 7 bases map to TRBD2. Germline V gives CDR1 MNHNS, CDR2 SASEGT. The trim removed 2 bases at V and 4 bases at J, leaving 8 bases unmatched. The CDR3 spans 15 residues.

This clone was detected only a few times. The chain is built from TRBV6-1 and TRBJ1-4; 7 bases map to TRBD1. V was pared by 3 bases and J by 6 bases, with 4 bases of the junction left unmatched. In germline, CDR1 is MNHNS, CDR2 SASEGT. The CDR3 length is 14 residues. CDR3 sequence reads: CASSDADRDEKLFF. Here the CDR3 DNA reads TGTGCCAGCAGTGACGCAGACAGGGATGAAAAACTGTTTTTT.

CDR3 sequence (DNA): TGTGCCAGCAGCCAAGATCAGGCGGGGCTATACAATGAGCAGTTCTTC. This gives the protein CASSQDQAGLYNEQFF. The chain links TRBV4-2 to TRBJ2-1; D perhaps matches TRBD2 (6 bases). Germline V gives CDR1 LGHNA, CDR2 YNFKEQ. This CDR3 comprises 16 residues. V was clipped by 0 bases and J by 4 bases, with 13 bases between them.